One and the same sample provided the 28 T cell receptor beta chains below, sequenced in a study of blood T cell repertoires in COVID-19. TCRdb keeps only in-frame clones here, not all; method: immunoSEQ multiplex PCR. This sample has tens of thousands of clones, with approximately 86% found just once. The specimen was peripheral blood. The origin of the receptors is a woman older than 75 in a cohort sampled during active or convalescent COVID-19.

The V call is TRBV5-1, the J call TRBJ2-2; TRBD1 might be the D (5 bases). The CDR3 is 14 residues long. The germline V gene has CDR1 SGHRS and CDR2 YFSETQ. V gave up 5 bases and J gave up 2 bases, with 10 bases separating them. CDR3 region: CASSIRTNTGELFF. The CDR3 coding sequence is TGCGCCAGCAGTATCAGGACAAACACCGGGGAGCTGTTTTTT.

The rearrangement uses TRBV7-9 and TRBJ2-1, with D possibly TRBD2 on 5 matching bases. V was pared by 3 bases and J by 6 bases, with 12 bases between. CDR3 length: 14 amino acids. Germline V gene sequence: CDR1 SEHNR, CDR2 FQNEAQ (reference sequence). DNA for the CDR3: TGTGCCAGCAGCTTCCGGGGAATTCCCAATGAGCAGTTCTTC. This gives the protein CASSFRGIPNEQFF. The full variable domain, in which reference TRBV7-9 and TRBJ2-1 provide the parts outside the CDR3, is DTGVSQNPRHKITKRGQNVTFRCDPISEHNRLYWYRQTLGQGPEFLTYFQNEAQLEKSRLLSDRFSAERPKGSFSTLEIQRTEQGDSAMYLCASSFRGIPNEQFFGPGTRLTVL.

This clone appeared a single time. The chain is built from TRBV13 and TRBJ2-1, with D possibly TRBD2 on 5 matching bases. V was shortened by 3 bases and J by 2 bases, with 11 bases between the two germline ends. The CDR3 is made up of 15 amino acids. The germline CDR1 and CDR2 sequences are PRHDT and FYEKMQ (reference sequence). The CDR3 here is CASSFEGRPYNEQFF. The CDR3, as DNA: TGTGCCAGCAGCTTCGAGGGAAGACCCTACAATGAGCAGTTCTTC.

This chain uses TRBV7-6 with TRBJ1-1, with a possible D match to TRBD1 (5 bases). Germline values: CDR1 SGHVS, CDR2 FNYEAQ. Trimming removed 5 bases at V and 1 base at J, with 14 bases between. CDR3 length: 15 residues. This CDR3 is CASSPTGGRNTEAFF. The CDR3 nucleotides read TGTGCCAGCAGCCCAACGGGGGGAAGGAACACTGAAGCTTTCTTT.

This sequence joins TRBV7-3 and TRBJ2-7, with 10 bases aligning to TRBD1. Germline V gene sequence: CDR1 SGHTA, CDR2 FQGTGA. Trimming took 5 bases from V and 5 from J; bases not matched to a gene: 3. This CDR3 region has 13 residues. The DNA for the CDR3 is TGTGCCAGCAGCCGGGACAGGGGTGACGAGCAGTACTTC. It yields the protein CASSRDRGDEQYF.

There are a few counts of this clone. The gene calls are TRBV29-1 and TRBJ2-7; 10 bases are shared with TRBD2. This CDR3 spans 14 amino acids. Germline V gene lookup returns CDR1 SQVTM and CDR2 ANQGSEA. V trimming: 5 bases; J trimming: 6 bases; junction bases outside the gene matches: 10. CDR3: CSVSKTAGGGEQYF. CDR3 DNA sequence: TGCAGCGTTTCAAAAACAGCGGGAGGGGGCGAGCAGTACTTC.

V is TRBV24-1 and J is TRBJ2-5, with 7 bases fitting TRBD1. In germline, CDR1 is KGHDR, CDR2 SFDVKD. V lost 3 bases, J lost 2 bases, and 8 bases stayed unmatched. The CDR3 sequence is 16 residues long. CDR3 loop: CATSDNTGALQETQYF. CDR3 nucleotides: TGTGCCACCAGTGATAATACAGGGGCCCTACAAGAGACCCAGTACTTC.

The V call is TRBV3-1 (or the pseudogene TRBV3-2), the J call TRBJ2-5; 10 bases align to TRBD2. CDR1 and CDR2 from the germline V gene are LGHDT and YNNKEL (reference sequence). The CDR3 is 15 residues long. V shed 3 bases, J shed 11 bases, and the junction held 12 bases outside the gene matches. CDR3 sequence reads: CASSQGLALRDSQYF. DNA of the CDR3: TGTGCCAGCAGCCAGGGACTAGCGCTTCGGGATTCTCAGTACTTC.

This chain links TRBV11-2 with TRBJ1-4; D is unclear. The germline CDR1 and CDR2 sequences are SGHAT and FQNNGV. CDR3 length equals 13 residues. V was pared by 8 bases and J by 2 bases, with 9 bases between. CDR3 amino acids: CASGASTNEKLFF. CDR3 sequence (DNA): TGTGCCAGCGGAGCCTCTACTAATGAAAAACTGTTTTTT.

The chain recombines TRBV19 with TRBJ1-6; D is unclear. The CDR3 covers 15 residues. CDR1 is LNHDA, CDR2 SQIVND, per germline (reference sequence). Between the trimmed V and J ends, which lost 5 bases and 0 bases, there was a span of 8 bases. The CDR3 coding sequence is TGTGCCAGTAGTTCACGGAGCTCCTATAATTCACCCCTCCACTTT. Translated, it gives CASSSRSSYNSPLHF.

The chain has TRBV13 and TRBJ1-6; D is unresolved. Germline V lookup: CDR1 PRHDT, CDR2 FYEKMQ (reference sequence). This CDR3 has 14 residues. Between the trimmed V and J ends, which lost 2 bases and 7 bases, there was a span of 9 bases. CDR3 sequence: CASSLLAGNSPLHF. In DNA, the CDR3 is TGTGCCAGCAGCTTACTAGCGGGGAATTCACCCCTCCACTTT.

The rearrangement uses TRBV6-2 or TRBV6-3 and TRBJ1-1; D is possibly TRBD1 (5 bases). Germline V gene sequence: CDR1 MNHEY, CDR2 SVGEGT. V dropped 5 bases and J dropped 5 bases, with 15 bases sitting between them. The CDR3 extends over 14 amino acids. CDR3 residues: CASSRIRVGTEAFF. CDR3 nucleotides: TGTGCCAGCAGTCGAATCAGGGTGGGGACTGAAGCTTTCTTT.

The V call is TRBV28, the J call TRBJ1-5; 7 bases fit TRBD1. Germline loops: CDR1 MDHEN, CDR2 SYDVKM. Germline trimming cut 5 bases from V and 3 bases from J; bases unmatched to any gene: 4. CDR3 length: 14 amino acids. The CDR3 loop reads CASSTTGDNQPQHF. The DNA of the CDR3 is TGTGCCAGCAGTACCACAGGGGACAATCAGCCCCAGCATTTT. Filled out from reference TRBV28 and TRBJ1-5, the complete variable domain reads DVKVTQSSRYLVKRTGEKVFLECVQDMDHENMFWYRQDPGLGLRLIYFSYDVKMKEKGDIPEGYSVSREKKERFSLILESASTNQTSMYLCASSTTGDNQPQHFGDGTRLSIL.

This chain's CDR3 is CASSELGSSGNTIYF. The CDR3 bases are TGTGCCAGCAGCGAACTGGGCAGCTCTGGAAACACCATATATTTT. The chain has TRBV3-1 (or the pseudogene TRBV3-2) and TRBJ1-3; D is unresolved. The V end lost 5 bases, the J end lost 0 bases, and 11 bases lay between the germline ends. Per the germline V gene, CDR1 is LGHDT and CDR2 is YNNKEL (reference sequence). The CDR3 totals 15 residues.

The chain combines TRBV4-2 with TRBJ2-3; 7 nucleotides agree with TRBD2. The trim removed 1 base at V and 5 bases at J, leaving 6 bases unmatched. This CDR3 is 15 amino acids long. Germline V lookup: CDR1 LGHNA, CDR2 YNFKEQ. CDR3 in amino acids: CASSQVEVAGDTQYF. The CDR3 nucleotides read TGTGCCAGCAGCCAAGTGGAGGTAGCGGGAGATACGCAGTATTTT.

The chain recombines TRBV7-8 with TRBJ1-5; TRBD1 matches at 7 bases. The V gene's germline CDR1 is SGHVS and CDR2 FQNEAQ. This CDR3 comprises 16 residues. J was trimmed by 2 bases and V by 2 bases; bases with no gene match: 6. CDR3 sequence: CASSLSGGQGNQPQHF. DNA for the CDR3: TGTGCCAGCAGCTTAAGCGGTGGACAGGGCAATCAGCCCCAGCATTTT.

The genes are TRBV7-9 and TRBJ2-1; D possibly corresponds to TRBD1 (5 bases). The CDR3 sequence is 14 residues long. Germline V gene lookup returns CDR1 SEHNR and CDR2 FQNEAQ (reference sequence). V lost 2 bases and J 8 bases, leaving 13 bases between the germline ends. The DNA of the CDR3 is TGTGCCAGCAGCTTATGGGGCGCTGAAGATGAGCAGTTCTTC. It specifies CASSLWGAEDEQFF. The whole variable domain, remainder taken from reference TRBV7-9 and TRBJ2-1, is DTGVSQNPRHKITKRGQNVTFRCDPISEHNRLYWYRQTLGQGPEFLTYFQNEAQLEKSRLLSDRFSAERPKGSFSTLEIQRTEQGDSAMYLCASSLWGAEDEQFFGPGTRLTVL.

The CDR3 region has the DNA TGTGCCAGCAGTCGGACAGGGAACTATGGCTACACCTTC. Its protein is CASSRTGNYGYTF. The chain couples TRBV12-3 or TRBV12-4 to TRBJ1-2, with 8 bases identical to TRBD1. The CDR3 spans 13 residues. The junction had 1 base not matched to a gene; V was cut back by 5 bases and J by 2 bases.

This clone was counted only a few times. This chain joins TRBV30 and TRBJ1-2, with TRBD1 matching over 10 bases. V trimming: 5 bases; J trimming: 7 bases; junction bases outside the gene matches: 7. The germline CDR1 and CDR2 sequences are GTSNPN and SVGIG (reference sequence). The CDR3 is 13 amino acids. The CDR3 sequence: CAWGRQGAGGYTF. CDR3 DNA sequence: TGTGCCTGGGGACGACAGGGGGCAGGTGGCTACACCTTC.

J is TRBJ2-1 and V is TRBV7-3; 7 bases align to TRBD2. The CDR3 sequence is 13 residues long. Germline CDR1 is SGHTA and CDR2 is FQGTGA. V shed 2 bases, J shed 15 bases, and the junction held 10 bases outside the gene matches. CDR3 nucleotides: TGTGCCAGCAGCTTATCCCACAGCGGGAAACTGTTCTTC. This sequence encodes CASSLSHSGKLFF.

The chain combines TRBV11-2 with TRBJ2-3; TRBD1 aligns across 10 bases. V dropped 4 bases and J dropped 2; count of bases not matched to a gene: 6. Germline lookup yields CDR1 SGHAT and CDR2 FQNNGV. CDR3 length: 16 amino acids. The CDR3 region is CASSSRDRGPTDTQYF. For the CDR3, the DNA is TGTGCCAGCAGCTCCCGGGACAGGGGTCCCACAGATACGCAGTATTTT.

The V call is TRBV5-1, the J call TRBJ2-2, with 8 bases aligning to TRBD1. Germline lookup yields CDR1 SGHRS and CDR2 YFSETQ. V was pared by 4 bases and J by 4 bases, with 6 bases of the junction left unmatched. The CDR3 runs 15 residues. The CDR3 region has the DNA TGCGCCAGCAGCAGGGACAGGACGGCCACCGGGGAGCTGTTTTTT. Translation: CASSRDRTATGELFF.

This clone has more than one count but fewer than ten. Here the CDR3 DNA reads TGTGCCAGCAGCGTAGTTGGGCAGGGGGACTATGGCTACACCTTC. Its translation is CASSVVGQGDYGYTF. This chain joins TRBV9 and TRBJ1-2; TRBD1 aligns across 7 bases. V gave up 0 bases and J gave up 3 bases; unmatched junction bases: 5. CDR1 SGDLS and CDR2 YYNGEE come from the germline V gene. The CDR3 contains 15 residues.

V is TRBV13 and J is TRBJ2-3; 13 bases line up with TRBD2. CDR3 length: 19 amino acids. The germline gives CDR1 PRHDT, CDR2 FYEKMQ (reference sequence). V lost 5 bases, J lost 0 bases, and 11 bases stayed unmatched. The CDR3 loop reads CASSLRLAGGPASTDTQYF. The CDR3 region has the DNA TGTGCCAGCAGCCTGAGACTAGCGGGAGGCCCCGCTAGCACAGATACGCAGTATTTT.

This clone has just one count. This sequence joins TRBV27 and TRBJ1-2; D might be TRBD1 (5 bases). CDR1 is MNHEY and CDR2 is SMNVEV in the germline V gene (reference sequence). The CDR3 runs 13 residues. V lost 6 bases and J lost 4, with 12 bases in between. The CDR3 protein is CASSTNGGYGYTF. As DNA, the CDR3 is TGTGCCAGCAGCACAAACGGGGGCTATGGCTACACCTTC.

V usage is TRBV10-2 and J usage is TRBJ1-2; a possible D gene is TRBD1 (5 bases). This CDR3 comprises 13 residues. With 3 bases removed from V and 4 bases from J, the gap between germline ends came to 9 bases. Germline loops: CDR1 WSHSY, CDR2 SAAADI. The chain's CDR3 is CASSDRGSYGYTF. The CDR3 bases are TGCGCCAGCAGTGATAGGGGTAGCTATGGCTACACCTTC.

The rearrangement uses TRBV19 and TRBJ2-1; 10 bases map to TRBD2. Germline assignment: CDR1 LNHDA and CDR2 SQIVND (reference sequence). The CDR3 totals 16 residues. The junction had 7 bases not matched to a gene; V was cut back by 5 bases and J by 3 bases. The CDR3 DNA is TGTGCCAGTAGTTTGGTAGCGGGAGGTCTCTACAATGAGCAGTTCTTC. This sequence encodes CASSLVAGGLYNEQFF.

This rearrangement joins TRBV5-1 to TRBJ2-5, with a tentative D call TRBD2 (7 bases). V was pared by 0 bases and J by 1 base, with 13 bases between. The CDR3 contains 16 residues. CDR1 and CDR2 (germline): SGHRS, YFSETQ. The CDR3 DNA reads as TGCGCCAGCAGCTTGGTGGGGGGGGCGACCCAAGAGACCCAGTACTTC. Translation: CASSLVGGATQETQYF.